What follows are 8 T cell receptor beta chains derived from one specimen sequenced in a study of T cell repertoires in cytomegalovirus infection (dated by TCRdb to between 2018 and 2021). The instrument given in TCRdb is Illumina HiSeq 1500. Clones were called with MiXCR by TCRdb after fastp trimmed the public reads at Q25, and only in-frame beta chains were retained. Merged by CDR3 protein, the rows form single entries marked with the most common genes and DNA. Present in this sample are around 180,000 distinct CDR3 sequences, 28% of which were seen just once. The ten largest make up roughly 32% of the sample. Sequencing was carried out using PBMCs. Receptor source: a human donor in good health (CMV status not recorded). Some clones in this sample may be carry-over from other donors' samples.

V is TRBV2 and J is TRBJ2-1; 8 bases are a match to TRBD1. The CDR3 extends over 15 amino acids. V lost 6 bases and J lost 0; bases outside the gene matches: 4. CDR1 is SNHLY, CDR2 FYNNEI, per germline. The CDR3 DNA reads TGTGCCAGCAGCGACAGGGGAAGCTCCTACAATGAGCAGTTCTTC. Encoded protein: CASSDRGSSYNEQFF.

The CDR3 protein is CASSSTRAGAAFF. The CDR3 region has the DNA TGTGCCAGCAGCTCCACTCGGGCTGGCGCGGCTTTCTTT. V gene TRBV11-2 combines with J gene TRBJ1-1; D remains unclear. V was shortened by 4 bases and J by 11 bases, with 17 bases between the two germline ends. Germline assignment: CDR1 SGHAT and CDR2 FQNNGV. The CDR3 spans 13 residues.

This chain uses TRBV9 with TRBJ2-5; D might be TRBD1 or TRBD2, each matching 6 bases. V lost 4 bases and J lost 2, with 15 bases in between. The CDR3 covers 15 residues. Germline lookup yields CDR1 SGDLS and CDR2 YYNGEE. The CDR3 DNA follows: TGTGCCAGCAGCCGCGGGGCAGGGGTTCAAGAGACCCAGTACTTC. This gives the protein CASSRGAGVQETQYF. Looking up the rest from reference TRBV9 and TRBJ2-5 gives the full variable domain: DSGVTQTPKHLITATGQRVTLRCSPRSGDLSVYWYQQSLDQGLQFLIQYYNGEERAKGNILERFSAQQFPDLHSELNLSSLELGDSALYFCASSRGAGVQETQYFGPGTRLLVL.

This clonotype came up a few times. This chain uses TRBV7-9 with TRBJ2-2; D uncertain. The V gene lost 5 bases and the J gene lost 5 bases, with 12 bases spanning the gap. Germline V gene lookup returns CDR1 SEHNR and CDR2 FQNEAQ (reference sequence). There are 14 residues in the CDR3. For the CDR3, the DNA is TGTGCCAGCAGCCTACCAACACGGACCGGGGAGCTGTTTTTT. Its protein product is CASSLPTRTGELFF.

The chain uses TRBV4-1 and TRBJ2-3; weak D call: TRBD2 (5 bases). This CDR3 region has 15 residues. V gave up 4 bases and J gave up 8 bases, with 19 bases separating them. CDR1 and CDR2 from the germline V gene are MGHRA and YSYEKL. This CDR3 reads CASSPDGRETGTQYF. CDR3 in DNA: TGCGCCAGCAGCCCAGATGGACGGGAAACCGGTACGCAGTATTTT.

The gene calls are TRBV12-3 or TRBV12-4 and TRBJ1-5; perhaps TRBD1 as D (5 bases). Trimming shortened V by 3 bases and J by 4 bases, and 10 bases separated the two germline ends. The CDR3 spans 14 residues. The CDR3 sequence is CASSLRAGNQPQHF. The CDR3, as DNA: TGTGCCAGCAGTTTGCGGGCAGGGAATCAGCCCCAGCATTTT.

At least ten counts were recorded for this clonotype. The CDR3, as DNA: TGTGCCAGCAGCTCAGGACAGGGGGCCGAAGAGACCCAGTACTTC. Translating it yields CASSSGQGAEETQYF. The rearrangement uses TRBV7-3 and TRBJ2-5; TRBD1 matches at 11 bases. Losses at the gene ends were 4 bases for V and 3 bases for J; bases not matched to a gene: 4. The CDR3 loop spans 15 amino acids. Germline CDR1 is SGHTA and CDR2 is FQGTGA.

The V and J genes are TRBV5-1 and TRBJ2-5; D unresolved. V lost 0 bases and J 0 bases, leaving 6 bases between the germline ends. This CDR3 contains 14 residues. CDR1 and CDR2 (germline): SGHRS, YFSETQ. CDR3 nucleotides: TGCGCCAGCAGCTTGGACGGGTACCAAGAGACCCAGTACTTC. Its protein is CASSLDGYQETQYF.